The text below deals with one T cell receptor beta chain. This CDR3 has 14 residues. V gave up 7 bases and J gave up 3 bases, with 14 bases separating them. Germline V CDR1 and CDR2: MNHEY, SVGAGI. Patients at the Seattle site were enrolled during active infection and followed longitudinally. Under the authors' procedure: The authors estimated nucleated cell counts from reference gene primer amplification. TCRdb's table, derived via immunoSEQ multiplex PCR, lists solely in-frame clones and lacks some. The D gene and trimming were derived from the DNA, and the V and J assignments and clone size from that table. The repertoire includes some 400,000 clones, around 87% of them detected once, and approximately 2.5% sits in the top ten. The source of the sample is a study of blood T cell repertoires in COVID-19. Turning to the study itself: Samples of COVID-19 (acute and convalescent) were obtained from the United States, Italy and Spain. Sample material is recorded as cDNA or gDNA derived from T cells, B-cell-depleted T cells, or PBMCs.

The sequencing input was peripheral blood. This TCR came from a woman aged 55-69 years with COVID-19, enrolled during active disease. The rearrangement joins TRBV6-5 to TRBJ2-3, with D perhaps matching TRBD2 (6 bases). The CDR3 DNA reads TGTGCCAGCAAAGGTGGGGGGACGACAGATACGCAGTATTTT. Residues: CASKGGGTTDTQYF.